The next 19 T cell receptor beta chains were all read from a single sample in a study of CD8+CD57+ T cells in acquired aplastic anemia (dated by TCRdb to 2017 to 2018). The listed sequencing device is Illumina HiSeq 2000. Genomic DNA served as template for TCR beta VDJ combination and CDR3 sequence profiling. The raw public data were reprocessed by TCRdb itself: fastp quality trimming at Q25, MiXCR clonotype calling, in-frame beta chains only. Each entry merges the rows of one CDR3 protein and shows their most common DNA and genes. For this sample there are a few hundred thousand distinct CDR3 sequences; approximately 33% appear just once. The ten largest clones add up to 0.75% to 0.95% of the sample. Patients chosen for sequencing had shown expansion of CD8+CD57+ cells by flow cytometry. The specimen was sorted CD4+, CD8+, or CD8+CD57+ T cells (not recorded which) from PBMCs. The receptors come from a human donor with aplastic anemia.

The chain is built from TRBV4-2 and TRBJ1-5; the D is unclear. The V and J ends lost 3 bases and 9 bases respectively, with 9 bases between them. Germline V gene lookup returns CDR1 LGHNA and CDR2 YNFKEQ. The length of the CDR3 is 12 residues. The CDR3 DNA follows: TGTGCCAGCAGCCATCAAACCGGGCCCCAGCATTTT. The encoded protein is CASSHQTGPQHF.

The V call is TRBV5-1, the J call TRBJ1-4; D unresolved. The germline V gene has CDR1 SGHRS and CDR2 YFSETQ. CDR3 length: 14 residues. The ends were cut back, 7 bases at V and 0 bases at J, with 10 bases in the middle. In nucleotides, the CDR3 is TGCGCCAGCCAAAGGGAAGCAACTAATGAAAAACTGTTTTTT. Translated, it gives CASQREATNEKLFF.

In regard to this clonotype: A much larger clone is a single base away; this may be a read error. V gene TRBV7-2 combines with J gene TRBJ1-3, with D unresolved. The germline CDR1 and CDR2 sequences are SGHTA and FQGNSA. CDR3 size: 11 residues. CDR3 region: CASAKENTVYF. DNA of the CDR3: TGTGCCAGCGCCAAGGAAAACACCGTATATTTT.

The rearrangement joins TRBV24-1 to TRBJ1-2, with 10 bases lining up with TRBD1. This CDR3 has 14 amino acids. The germline V gene encodes CDR1 KGHDR and CDR2 SFDVKD. J gave up 5 bases and V 4 bases, and 3 bases lay outside the gene matches. CDR3 region: CATSDPDRGYGYTF. The CDR3 coding sequence is TGTGCCACCAGTGACCCGGACAGGGGGTATGGCTACACCTTC.

This clonotype appeared many times. The rearrangement links TRBV14 to TRBJ2-3; D gene unclear. The CDR3 has 14 residues. From germline, CDR1 is SGHDN and CDR2 FVKESK. Trimming cost V 1 base and J 7 bases, with 12 bases left between them. The CDR3 here is CASSQGAAANTQYF. For the CDR3, the DNA is TGTGCCAGCAGCCAAGGAGCCGCAGCAAATACGCAGTATTTT.

Only a few counts were recorded for this clonotype. This sequence joins TRBV28 and TRBJ2-7; D is unresolved. Trimming stripped 3 bases from V and 2 bases from J, with 8 bases between. The CDR3 runs to 13 residues. Germline loops: CDR1 MDHEN, CDR2 SYDVKM. For the CDR3, the DNA is TGTGCCAGCAGTTTTCGATTTGCCTACGAGCAGTACTTC. It specifies CASSFRFAYEQYF.

This chain links TRBV5-1 with TRBJ2-1, with TRBD2 identical over 14 bases. Germline CDR1 SGHRS, CDR2 YFSETQ. CDR3 length: 17 residues. J was trimmed by 6 bases and V by 2 bases; bases with no gene match: 7. The CDR3 here is CASSFGLAGGPGNEQFF. The CDR3 coding sequence is TGCGCCAGCAGCTTCGGACTAGCGGGGGGTCCTGGCAATGAGCAGTTCTTC.

The genes are TRBV11-2 and TRBJ2-3; the D gene is possibly TRBD1 (5 bases). Trimming cost V 4 bases and J 2 bases, with 13 bases left between them. Germline lookup yields CDR1 SGHAT and CDR2 FQNNGV. The CDR3 consists of 15 residues. The CDR3 sequence: CASSSLTGFTDTQYF. The CDR3 region has the DNA TGTGCCAGCAGCTCCTTAACAGGATTCACAGATACGCAGTATTTT. Looking up the rest from reference TRBV11-2 and TRBJ2-3 gives the full variable domain: EAGVAQSPRYKIIEKRQSVAFWCNPISGHATLYWYQQILGQGPKLLIQFQNNGVVDDSQLPKDRFSAERLKGVDSTLKIQPAKLEDSAVYLCASSSLTGFTDTQYFGPGTRLTVL.

This clonotype has at least ten counts. This sequence joins TRBV6-1 and TRBJ1-2; D possibly corresponds to TRBD1 (6 bases). Deletions cut 6 bases from V and 4 bases from J, with 15 bases between. There are 14 residues in the CDR3. CDR1 is MNHNS and CDR2 is SASEGT in the germline V gene. The CDR3 coding sequence is TGTGCCAGCAGCAGGGACGGACAGTTCTATGGCTACACCTTC. This translates into CASSRDGQFYGYTF.

This clonotype was picked up many times. The chain links TRBV25-1 to TRBJ1-1; 7 bases align to TRBD1. V gave up 0 bases and J gave up 5 bases; unmatched junction bases: 6. There are 15 residues in the CDR3. Germline V gene sequence: CDR1 MGHDK, CDR2 SYGVNS. CDR3 DNA: TGTGCCAGCAGTGAATACCAGGGGGTCAGGACTGAAGCTTTCTTT. Its protein product is CASSEYQGVRTEAFF.

This clonotype was seen a few times. Germline and junction disagree at one end, which may indicate a read error. The chain combines TRBV7-7 with TRBJ2-1; TRBD1 matches at 11 bases. Germline lookup yields CDR1 SSHAT and CDR2 FNYEAQ (reference sequence). The CDR3 is 14 amino acids. CDR3: CASSPGQGGNEQFF. For the CDR3, the DNA is TGTGCTAGCAGTCCGGGACAGGGGGGCAATGAGCAGTTCTTC.

The chain joins TRBV29-1 to TRBJ2-7; D might be TRBD1 (5 bases). Per germline, CDR1 SQVTM and CDR2 ANQGSEA. The V end lost 8 bases, the J end lost 3 bases, and 11 bases lay between the germline ends. The length of the CDR3 is 11 residues. This CDR3 reads CSLVQGYEQYF. CDR3 nucleotide sequence: TGCAGCTTAGTCCAGGGCTACGAGCAGTACTTC.

Notes on this clonotype: One end of the junction does not line up with germline, which may come from a read error. The chain couples TRBV5-1 to TRBJ1-4; possible D gene TRBD1, 5 bases. CDR1 and CDR2 (germline): SGHRS, YFSETQ. The length of the CDR3 is 14 residues. The chain's CDR3 is CASSTGAGAEKLLF. The DNA for the CDR3 is TGCGCCAGCAGCACGGGAGCCGGGGCTGAAAAACTGCTTTTT. Complete variable domain (other parts from reference TRBV5-1 and TRBJ1-4): KAGVTQTPRYLIKTRGQQVTLSCSPISGHRSVSWYQQTPGQGLQFLFEYFSETQRNKGNFPGRFSGRQFSNSRSEMNVSTLELGDSALYLCASSTGAGAEKLLFGSGTQLSVL.

This clonotype was counted at least ten times. One end of the junction fails to match germline, which may point to a read error. The genes are TRBV7-9 and TRBJ1-1, with a weak D call TRBD1 (5 bases). Per the germline V gene, CDR1 is SEHNR and CDR2 is FQNEAQ (reference sequence). This CDR3 has 13 amino acids. The CDR3 loop is CASRMTVNTGAFF. CDR3 coding DNA: TGTGCCAGCAGAATGACAGTGAACACTGGAGCTTTCTTT.

The chain carries TRBV10-3 and TRBJ2-5, with 9 bases lining up with TRBD1. With V trimmed by 1 base and J by 5 bases, 5 bases remained unmatched. The CDR3 covers 15 residues. CDR1 ENHRY and CDR2 SYGVKD come from the germline V gene. This CDR3 reads CAISEYGQGMETQYF. As DNA, the CDR3 is TGTGCCATCAGTGAGTACGGACAGGGGATGGAGACCCAGTACTTC.

This rearrangement joins TRBV5-1 to TRBJ2-7, with TRBD2 as a possible D gene (6 bases). The CDR3 is made up of 15 amino acids. V lost 2 bases, J lost 2 bases, and 14 bases lay in between. CDR1 is SGHRS and CDR2 is YFSETQ in the germline V gene. CDR3 bases: TGCGCCAGCAGCTTAACTCGGGACTCACCCTACGAGCAGTACTTC. Its protein is CASSLTRDSPYEQYF.

This clonotype was counted a few times. The chain carries TRBV20-1 and TRBJ1-2; 10 bases map to TRBD1. CDR3 length: 16 residues. Trimming cost V 5 bases and J 7 bases; bases outside gene matches: 16. CDR1 DFQATT and CDR2 SNEGSKA come from the germline V gene (reference sequence). This CDR3 is CSAPKRDRGGGAGYTF. In nucleotides, the CDR3 is TGCAGTGCTCCCAAAAGGGACAGGGGTGGCGGCGCTGGCTACACCTTC.

This clonotype was counted at least ten times. V and J are TRBV7-2 and TRBJ1-1; a possible D gene is TRBD1 (5 bases). Germline lookup yields CDR1 SGHTA and CDR2 FQGNSA. The length of the CDR3 is 11 residues. V was clipped by 2 bases and J by 7 bases, with 5 bases between them. CDR3 DNA sequence: TGTGCCAGCAGCTTAACAGGTGAAGCTTTCTTT. It specifies CASSLTGEAFF.

V usage is TRBV13 and J usage is TRBJ1-2, with no clear D. The CDR3 is 17 amino acids. Germline V gene sequence: CDR1 PRHDT, CDR2 FYEKMQ (reference sequence). Deletions cut 5 bases from V and 1 base from J, with 20 bases between. The CDR3 loop is CASSRLRPVGYNYGYTF. DNA for the CDR3: TGTGCCAGCAGCCGATTACGCCCAGTGGGATATAACTATGGCTACACCTTC.